This TCR beta chain emerged from a study of cytomegalovirus exposure and HLA in healthy donors. Overall study context: From about 179 million T cells, an earlier analysis saw 117 million unique TCR beta sequences.

Study-wide results and caveats: Most TCR beta V segments were productive about 87% or about 30% of the time in an earlier analysis. In a later analysis, across HLA loci, associated TCR counts were highest for DRB1, lowest for HLA-C.

V was cut by 0 bases and J by 4 bases, with 13 bases left in between. The CDR3 length is 16 residues. Germline V gives CDR1 MGHRA, CDR2 YSYEKL. PCR involved 60 Vbeta and 13 Jbeta primers. Authors' analysis steps: Unique TCR beta chains totaled roughly 80 million in a later count, with around 11 million of them shared. The data were produced by immunoSEQ multiplex PCR, yet TCRdb's version contains in-frame clones alone and is incomplete. D and trimming come from the DNA, and the V and J calls and clone size come from that table. The sample gives about 140,000 clones, about 84% of which show up once; 5% to 7.5% is in the top ten. As to this clone: What it binds is unknown.

Sequencing was carried out using PBMCs. The receptor's source is a woman between 40 and 50 years old in good health and CMV-seropositive. The gene calls are TRBV4-1 and TRBJ2-1, with a weak D call TRBD2 (6 bases). The CDR3 protein is CASSQEFSGWYNEQFF. The CDR3 coding sequence is TGCGCCAGCAGCCAAGAATTCAGCGGGTGGTACAATGAGCAGTTCTTC.